These T cell receptor beta chains were read from a single sample in a study of multiple sclerosis patients with progressive multifocal leukoencephalopathy. The method was immunoSEQ multiplex PCR; TCRdb's version includes in-frame clones alone and lacks a portion of them. Found here are tens of thousands of clones, approximately 85% of them singletons; the top ten hold about an eighth. Sequenced here: PBMCs, sampled from a patient treated with natalizumab. These receptors were collected from a woman in her twenties or thirties with progressive multifocal leukoencephalopathy. Each CDR3 is given without its conserved first and last residue. The D gene is left open where the match is weak.

>NA|TRBV5-4|TRBJ1-2
ASSLAGRGSEGYT
>NA|TRBV5-4|TRBJ1-4
ASSAFERALATNEKLF
>TRBD1|TRBV28|TRBJ1-5
ASSFTRGPSNQPQH
>NA|TRBV15|TRBJ1-4
ATQRRDTNEKLF
>NA|TRBV6-5|TRBJ1-1
ASSYSVLLMNTEAF
>TRBD2|TRBV29-1|TRBJ2-7
SVEGVGTSGSYEQY
>TRBD2|TRBV7-3|TRBJ2-2
ASSIKSGTSGGTSNRRELF
>TRBD2|TRBV7-9|TRBJ2-5
ASSSATSAQETQY
>NA|TRBV7-2|TRBJ1-5
ASSLGGANQPQH
>NA|TRBV2|TRBJ2-6
ASSTGAGGANVLT
>NA|TRBV2|TRBJ1-6
ASSDEGNSPLH
>NA|TRBV21-1|TRBJ2-3
AKRTDRGNTDTQY
>TRBD1|TRBV10-2|TRBJ1-1
ASSEWDGQVTEAF
>NA|TRBV4-1|TRBJ2-2
ASSPGPAGVGTGELF
>NA|TRBV28|TRBJ2-2
ASSLSENTGELF
>NA|TRBV6-1|TRBJ1-1
ASSETGLRPEAF
>NA|TRBV9|TRBJ2-2
ASSVGGNTGELF
>TRBD1|TRBV4-3|TRBJ2-7
ASSQDRGQGGEQY
>NA|TRBV28|TRBJ2-7
ASSASPGGYEQY
>NA|TRBV5-1|TRBJ1-3
ASSLGTASGNTIY
>NA|TRBV19|TRBJ2-2
ASSAQGYTGELF
>NA|TRBV7-9|TRBJ1-6
ASSLDAPSPLH
>TRBD2|TRBV10-3|TRBJ2-1
AISSGRGSYNEQF
>NA|TRBV7-8|TRBJ1-2
ASSLGTLGGGSRRGYT
>NA|TRBV2|TRBJ2-1
ASGFKGSNEQF
>TRBD2|TRBV6-4|TRBJ2-1
ASSVAGGRNEQF
>NA|TRBV30|TRBJ2-5
AWSADTWETQY
>NA|TRBV5-6|TRBJ2-7
ASSLSGVSCEQY
>TRBD1|TRBV19|TRBJ1-4
ASSPDTGQEEKLF